These 27 T cell receptor beta chains share one sample of origin, sequenced in a study of identical twins. MiXCR was run by TCRdb on the 5' RACE reads, yielding one entry per CDR3 protein. The sample carries fewer than 500,000 distinct CDR3 sequences, roughly 13% recorded once. These same records also appear under a second study, on yellow fever vaccine responses in identical twins.

Sequences were obtained from CD4+ T cells sorted from blood. The receptors originated from a woman under 30 in good health.

This chain connects TRBV9 to TRBJ2-1; D is perhaps TRBD2 (5 bases). Germline-derived CDR1 and CDR2 are SGDLS and YYNGEE. V lost 0 bases and J lost 5, with 15 bases in between. The length of the CDR3 is 16 residues. CDR3 in DNA: TGTGCCAGCAGCGTAGCTGACACGCCGAGGGACAATGAGCAGTTCTTC. Translation: CASSVADTPRDNEQFF.

This chain uses TRBV10-3 with TRBJ2-3, with TRBD1 as a possible D gene (5 bases). This CDR3 has 14 amino acids. V was clipped by 4 bases and J by 6 bases, with 14 bases between them. CDR1 is ENHRY and CDR2 is SYGVKD in the germline V gene. DNA of the CDR3: TGTGCCATCAGTGTAGGGGCGCGGTCGGATACGCAGTATTTT. Encoded protein: CAISVGARSDTQYF.

This clonotype was found a few times. This chain joins TRBV10-3 and TRBJ2-7; 8 bases fit TRBD1. V dropped 10 bases and J dropped 3; count of bases not matched to a gene: 14. The CDR3 has 15 amino acids. The germline V gene encodes CDR1 ENHRY and CDR2 SYGVKD. The CDR3 nucleotides read TGTGCCACCCTGTATAACAGGGGGGAGAACTACGAGCAGTACTTC. Translating it yields CATLYNRGENYEQYF.

This clonotype has a handful of counts. This chain links TRBV3-1 with TRBJ1-4; D gene unclear. CDR1 and CDR2 (germline): LGHDT, YNNKEL (reference sequence). V dropped 1 base and J dropped 8 bases, with 8 bases sitting between them. This CDR3 spans 13 amino acids. The CDR3 nucleotides are TGTGCCAGCAGCCAAGGAGGACGGGAAAAACTGTTTTTT. Its protein is CASSQGGREKLFF.

This clonotype was seen only once. The chain uses TRBV4-2 and TRBJ2-1, with unresolved D. The CDR3 totals 16 residues. V shed 0 bases and J shed 8 bases, with 17 bases lying between them. The germline gives CDR1 LGHNA, CDR2 YNFKEQ. The CDR3 is CASSQDQGLLSDEQFF. In DNA, the CDR3 is TGTGCCAGCAGCCAAGATCAAGGCCTTCTTTCGGATGAGCAGTTCTTC.

There are a few counts of this clonotype. This rearrangement joins TRBV9 to TRBJ2-4; 11 bases align to TRBD1. This CDR3 contains 15 residues. Looked up from germline, CDR1 is SGDLS and CDR2 is YYNGEE. The V segment lost 3 bases and the J segment 6 bases; nucleotides outside the gene matches: 5. CDR3 nucleotide sequence: TGTGCCAGCAGCGCCGGACAGGGGGCCGGAAACATTCAGTACTTC. Protein: CASSAGQGAGNIQYF. Variable domain in full (rest from reference TRBV9 and TRBJ2-4): DSGVTQTPKHLITATGQRVTLRCSPRSGDLSVYWYQQSLDQGLQFLIQYYNGEERAKGNILERFSAQQFPDLHSELNLSSLELGDSALYFCASSAGQGAGNIQYFGAGTRLSVL.

The chain employs TRBV11-3 and TRBJ2-1, with 8 bases fitting TRBD1. With 4 bases clipped from V and 1 base from J, the junction kept 6 bases outside the gene matches. Germline CDR1 is SGHNT and CDR2 is YENEEA. CDR3 length: 16 residues. CDR3 sequence: CASSSRQGISYNEQFF. CDR3 DNA sequence: TGTGCCAGCAGCTCACGACAGGGGATATCCTACAATGAGCAGTTCTTC.

The CDR3 region has the DNA TGTGCCAGTGAGGTAGTTGATGAGCAGTTCTTC. Amino acid sequence: CASEVVDEQFF. The chain links TRBV25-1 to TRBJ2-1; D remains ambiguous. This CDR3 spans 11 amino acids. CDR1 is MGHDK, CDR2 SYGVNS, per germline. V lost 9 bases to trimming and J lost 8 bases, with 11 bases between them.

This clonotype was counted a few times. The rearrangement uses TRBV6-2 or TRBV6-3 and TRBJ2-1; 8 nucleotides line up with TRBD1. V trimming: 10 bases; J trimming: 9 bases; junction bases outside the gene matches: 14. CDR1 MNHEY and CDR2 SVGEGT come from the germline V gene. This CDR3 contains 14 residues. CDR3 protein: CATQPGTGSGEQFF. For the CDR3, the DNA is TGTGCCACCCAGCCGGGGACAGGTTCTGGTGAGCAGTTCTTC.

This clonotype was seen a handful of times. The chain couples TRBV3-1 to TRBJ2-1; TRBD2 aligns across 8 bases. CDR3 length equals 18 residues. V lost 4 bases to trimming and J lost 3 bases; unmatched junction nucleotides: 14. From germline, CDR1 is LGHDT and CDR2 YNNKEL (reference sequence). The CDR3 region is CASSPHRAGGKIYNEQFF. CDR3 sequence (DNA): TGTGCCAGCAGCCCCCATCGGGCGGGAGGAAAAATCTACAATGAGCAGTTCTTC.

Of note for this clonotype: This may come from a read error, since a much larger clone is one base off. The chain recombines TRBV6-4 with TRBJ2-6, with unresolved D. The CDR3 is 14 amino acids. Trimming took off 3 bases at V and 0 bases at J, with 3 bases between the two ends. Germline CDR1 reads MRHNA; CDR2 reads SNTAGT. The CDR3 loop is CASSDISGANVLTF. For the CDR3, the DNA is TGTGCCAGCAGTGATATCTCTGGGGCCAACGTCCTGACTTTC.

This chain joins TRBV28 and TRBJ1-5; 10 nucleotides match TRBD1. This CDR3 has 15 residues. J gave up 7 bases and V 6 bases, and 9 bases lay outside the gene matches. Germline CDR1 MDHEN, CDR2 SYDVKM. The CDR3 DNA reads as TGTGCCAGCAGCCGCCGGGACAGGGGTAGGCAGCCCCAGCATTTT. This codes for CASSRRDRGRQPQHF.

Many counts were recorded for this clonotype. CDR3 bases: TGCAGTGCTAGGGAAGTTGGGAGCAATCAGCCCCAGCATTTT. Its translation is CSAREVGSNQPQHF. This chain joins TRBV20-1 and TRBJ1-5; D not resolved. This CDR3 has 14 residues. V was trimmed by 3 bases and J by 1 base, leaving 10 bases between them. Per the germline V gene, CDR1 is DFQATT and CDR2 is SNEGSKA (reference sequence).

The chain joins TRBV19 to TRBJ2-7, with D possibly being TRBD1 or TRBD2 (5 bases each). The germline V gene has CDR1 LNHDA and CDR2 SQIVND (reference sequence). The CDR3 is made up of 17 amino acids. V gave up 8 bases and J gave up 2 bases, with 25 bases separating them. CDR3 sequence (DNA): TGTGCCAGTCCCATCCGGGACGTCCGAGGCGGGCCCTACGAGCAGTACTTC. The encoded protein is CASPIRDVRGGPYEQYF. The full variable domain, completed using reference TRBV19 and TRBJ2-7, is DGGITQSPKYLFRKEGQNVTLSCEQNLNHDAMYWYRQDPGQGLRLIYYSQIVNDFQKGDIAEGYSVSREKKESFPLTVTSAQKNPTAFYLCASPIRDVRGGPYEQYFGPGTRLTVT.

Many counts were recorded for this clonotype. The V call is TRBV5-1, the J call TRBJ2-7, with D perhaps matching TRBD1 (5 bases). With 1 base removed from V and 3 bases from J, the gap between germline ends came to 8 bases. CDR3 length: 13 residues. Germline-derived CDR1 and CDR2 are SGHRS and YFSETQ. CDR3 region: CASSLTGIYEQYF. In DNA form, the CDR3 reads TGCGCCAGCAGCTTGACAGGAATCTACGAGCAGTACTTC.

V and J are TRBV20-1 and TRBJ1-1; no definite D call. Trimming cost V 5 bases and J 0 bases, with 10 bases left between them. The CDR3 has 13 amino acids. Germline-derived CDR1 and CDR2 are DFQATT and SNEGSKA (reference sequence). The CDR3 coding sequence is TGCAGTGCTGACCGGACGGTGAACACTGAAGCTTTCTTT. It is translated as CSADRTVNTEAFF.

This clonotype was counted a few times. This chain links TRBV11-2 with TRBJ2-3, with 8 bases matching TRBD1. V gave up 2 bases and J gave up 4 bases; unmatched junction bases: 2. The CDR3 has 14 amino acids. Germline assignment: CDR1 SGHAT and CDR2 FQNNGV. In DNA, the CDR3 is TGTGCCAGCAGCTTAAAGACAGGGGCAGATACGCAGTATTTT. Residues: CASSLKTGADTQYF.

At least ten counts were recorded for this clonotype. The chain has TRBV5-1 and TRBJ2-5; 10 bases fit TRBD2. CDR1 is SGHRS and CDR2 is YFSETQ in the germline V gene. The CDR3 is 19 residues long. Trimming at V came to 1 base and at J to 5 bases, leaving 17 bases not matched to a gene. CDR3 in amino acids: CASSLIGLSGRASGETQYF. The CDR3 nucleotides are TGCGCCAGCAGCTTGATCGGTCTAAGCGGGAGGGCCTCTGGGGAGACCCAGTACTTC.

The chain uses TRBV12-3 or TRBV12-4 and TRBJ1-3; 7 bases line up with TRBD1. This CDR3 has 15 residues. The ends lost 6 bases at V and 4 bases at J; junction bases unmatched: 9. Here the CDR3 reads CASSPDRASGNTIYF. For the CDR3, the DNA is TGTGCCAGCAGCCCCGACAGGGCATCCGGAAACACCATATATTTT.

This clonotype was picked up a small number of times. The chain has TRBV9 and TRBJ2-1; D may be TRBD2 (5 bases). Deletions cut 4 bases from V and 3 bases from J, with 11 bases between. CDR1 and CDR2 from the germline V gene are SGDLS and YYNGEE. This CDR3 is 14 amino acids long. CDR3 DNA: TGTGCCAGCAGCTTTGGACTGGACTACAATGAGCAGTTCTTC. Amino acids: CASSFGLDYNEQFF.

The chain joins TRBV20-1 to TRBJ2-5; no reliable D call. V lost 1 base and J lost 5, with 17 bases in between. The CDR3 runs to 15 residues. Per the germline V gene, CDR1 is DFQATT and CDR2 is SNEGSKA (reference sequence). The CDR3 sequence: CSARVTPHSIETQYF. Here the CDR3 DNA reads TGCAGTGCTAGAGTGACTCCCCATTCAATCGAGACCCAGTACTTC.

The J gene is TRBJ2-1, the V gene TRBV2, with TRBD2 as a possible D gene (6 bases). The ends were cut back, 10 bases at V and 5 bases at J, with 15 bases in the middle. Germline lookup yields CDR1 SNHLY and CDR2 FYNNEI. The CDR3 consists of 13 residues. The CDR3 is CATRAREDNEQFF. DNA for the CDR3: TGTGCCACCAGGGCCAGGGAGGACAATGAGCAGTTCTTC.

This clonotype turned up a few times. V usage is TRBV2 and J usage is TRBJ1-5; 8 bases match TRBD1. Looked up from germline, CDR1 is SNHLY and CDR2 is FYNNEI. The CDR3 totals 14 residues. Trimming removed 5 bases from V and 7 bases from J; junction bases left unmatched: 7. The CDR3 protein is CASSRTGNDQPQHF. The CDR3 DNA follows: TGTGCCAGCAGTAGGACAGGGAATGACCAGCCCCAGCATTTT.

This chain connects TRBV18 to TRBJ1-2; TRBD1 agrees at 7 bases. CDR3 length equals 15 residues. V dropped 1 base and J dropped 0; count of bases not matched to a gene: 2. CDR1 and CDR2 (germline): KGHSH, LQKENI. CDR3 DNA: TGTGCCAGCTCACCACGTCAGGGGGCTAACTATGGCTACACCTTC. Protein sequence: CASSPRQGANYGYTF.

The gene calls are TRBV25-1 and TRBJ2-7; no definite D call. CDR1 is MGHDK and CDR2 is SYGVNS in the germline V gene. This CDR3 has 14 residues. V was clipped by 6 bases and J by 0 bases, with 12 bases between them. The CDR3 here is CASSPLYSSYEQYF. The DNA of the CDR3 is TGTGCCAGCAGCCCTCTTTATAGCTCCTACGAGCAGTACTTC.

This clonotype was seen repeatedly, ten times or more. The chain has TRBV27 and TRBJ2-1; 12 bases match TRBD1. The germline gives CDR1 MNHEY, CDR2 SMNVEV (reference sequence). The ends lost 4 bases at V and 8 bases at J; junction bases unmatched: 15. The CDR3 covers 18 residues. The CDR3 loop reads CASSYRPPGTGGLYEQFF. DNA of the CDR3: TGTGCCAGCAGTTATCGGCCCCCTGGGACAGGGGGCCTCTATGAGCAGTTCTTC.

This chain joins TRBV9 and TRBJ1-6, with D possibly matching TRBD1 (5 bases). The CDR3 sequence is 13 residues long. V was clipped by 7 bases and J by 10 bases, with 15 bases between them. The germline V gene has CDR1 SGDLS and CDR2 YYNGEE. CDR3 sequence reads: CASAGGSTSPLHF. The CDR3 region has the DNA TGTGCCAGCGCTGGGGGTAGTACATCACCCCTCCACTTT.